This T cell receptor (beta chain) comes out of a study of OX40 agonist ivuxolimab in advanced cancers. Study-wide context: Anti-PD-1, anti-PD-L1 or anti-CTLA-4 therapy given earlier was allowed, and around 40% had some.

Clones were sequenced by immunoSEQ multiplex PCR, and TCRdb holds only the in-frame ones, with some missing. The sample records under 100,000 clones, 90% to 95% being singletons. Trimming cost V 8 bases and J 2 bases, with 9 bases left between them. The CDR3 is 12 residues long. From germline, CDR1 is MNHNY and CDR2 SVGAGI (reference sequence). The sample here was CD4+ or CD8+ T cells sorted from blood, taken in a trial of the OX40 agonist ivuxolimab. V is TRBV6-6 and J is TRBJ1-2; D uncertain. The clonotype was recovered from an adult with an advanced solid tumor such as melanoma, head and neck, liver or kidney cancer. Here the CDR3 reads CASWRSNYGYTF. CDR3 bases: TGTGCCAGCTGGAGGAGCAACTATGGCTACACCTTC.